The present T cell receptor (beta chain) was sequenced within a study of high-grade serous ovarian cancer treatment subgroups. The overall study: Each sample yielded on average around 7,000 unique TCR beta rearrangements from 13,000 or so reads. Findings and caveats of the study: Clonal relatedness tracked neoantigen level, and by trend copy number and mutation load. Different patients shared almost no repertoire; same-patient tumors shared about 0.11 to 0.85. Only CDR3 was analyzed; CDR1 and CDR2 were not.

Worth noting for this clone: As yet, its antigen is unknown.

Tumor tissue was taken before any definitive surgery or chemotherapy was given. Generated by immunoSEQ multiplex PCR, the TCRdb table keeps only in-frame clones and is missing some. The sample has several thousand clones, over 55% seen once. V was pared by 7 bases and J by 3 bases, with 6 bases between. CDR3 length equals 11 residues. Germline-derived CDR1 and CDR2 are DFQATT and SNEGSKA (reference sequence). The J gene is TRBJ2-2, the V gene TRBV20-1, with D hard to call. The sequence came from a human donor with high-grade serous ovarian cancer. Material: tumor tissue. This CDR3 is CSVMYTGELFF. CDR3 nucleotides: TGCAGTGTAATGTACACCGGGGAGCTGTTTTTT.